This TCR beta chain was captured by sequencing in a study of CD8+CD57+ T cells in acquired aplastic anemia. A remark on this clonotype: Being one base from a much bigger clone, this may be a read error.

An expansion of CD8+CD57+ cells by flow cytometry had been shown in patients chosen for sequencing. TCR beta VDJ combinations and CDR3 sequences were profiled from genomic DNA. TCRdb independently ran MiXCR on the reads; one entry per CDR3 protein. The data show 180,000 or so distinct CDR3 sequences, 40% to 50% seen once. Germline assignment: CDR1 MNHNS and CDR2 SASEGT. This CDR3 comprises 12 residues. This receptor was obtained from a human donor with aplastic anemia. The chain couples TRBV6-1 to TRBJ2-1; D unresolved. The sample comprised sorted CD4+, CD8+, or CD8+CD57+ T cells (not recorded which) from PBMCs. The CDR3 is CASTSLRGEQIF. The CDR3 DNA follows: TGTGCCAGCACCTCCCTCCGTGGTGAGCAGATCTTC.